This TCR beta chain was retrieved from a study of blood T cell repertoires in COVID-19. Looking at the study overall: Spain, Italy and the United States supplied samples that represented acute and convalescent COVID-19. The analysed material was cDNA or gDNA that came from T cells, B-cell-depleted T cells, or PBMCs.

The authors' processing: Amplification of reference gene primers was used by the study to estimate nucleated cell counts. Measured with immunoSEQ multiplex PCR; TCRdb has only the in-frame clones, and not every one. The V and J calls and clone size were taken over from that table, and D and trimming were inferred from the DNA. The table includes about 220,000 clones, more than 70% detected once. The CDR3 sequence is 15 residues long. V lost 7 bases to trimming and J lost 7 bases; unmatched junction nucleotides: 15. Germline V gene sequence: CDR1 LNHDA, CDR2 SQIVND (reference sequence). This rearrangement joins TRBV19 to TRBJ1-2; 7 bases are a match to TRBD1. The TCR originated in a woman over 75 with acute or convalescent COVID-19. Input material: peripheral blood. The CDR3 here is CASIDFTGAPRGYTF. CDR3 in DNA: TGTGCCAGTATTGACTTCACAGGGGCTCCACGTGGCTACACCTTC. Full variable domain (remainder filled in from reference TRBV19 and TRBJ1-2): DGGITQSPKYLFRKEGQNVTLSCEQNLNHDAMYWYRQDPGQGLRLIYYSQIVNDFQKGDIAEGYSVSREKKESFPLTVTSAQKNPTAFYLCASIDFTGAPRGYTFGSGTRLTVV.